Reported below is one T cell receptor beta chain. Its antigen is not identified. This likely reflects a read error, since a far larger clone is one base away. Other DNA sequences from this sample encode an identical CDR3 as well. These data come from a study of shared clonotypes between healthy human individuals. As for the study in general: Plates per donor: three CD4 naive, three CD4 memory, two CD8 naive, one CD8 memory.

Per the germline V gene, CDR1 is MDHEN and CDR2 is SYDVKM. The CDR3 covers 17 residues. Terminally differentiated effector memory CD45RA+ cells were excluded from the naive CD8 cells, which were CD45RO-negative and positively selected for CCR7. Healthy HIV-negative adults without recent acute infections or vaccinations served as donors. Study-wide findings and caveats: Blood was the sole source, and tissue repertoires probably differ.

Assay: immunoSEQ multiplex PCR; the TCRdb copy retains only in-frame clones and omits some. The sample consists of just over 2,000,000 clones, about 95% of them appearing once. The specimen was naive CD8+ T cells sorted from blood. V and J are TRBV28 and TRBJ1-6; D possibly corresponds to TRBD1 (6 bases). This clonotype was obtained from a man aged 18 to 29 in good health. The CDR3 DNA reads TGCGCCAGCAGTTCAGCGGGACACAAATACTATAATTCACCCCTCCACTTT. This codes for CASSSAGHKYYNSPLHF.